This T cell receptor beta chain was recorded in a study of T cell responses to AZD1222 COVID-19 vaccine (dated by TCRdb to the early 2020s). As for the study more broadly: AZD1222 recipients given second doses at about 4 weeks or at about 12 weeks were pooled, since spike-specific TCR depth and breadth were not found to differ between the two schedules. TCR sequencing covered fewer than 250 trial participants: about 210 given two doses of AZD1222 and approximately 25 given two doses of MenACWY control vaccine. Trial participants were enrolled by age into subgroups of 18-55, 56-69 and 70-plus years, and 148, 28 and 57 TCR-sequenced participants, respectively, were included in these subgroups.

What the research found in general, with its limitations: Reportedly, almost half of the unique spike-specific TCRs recognized epitopes lying outside the regions that are mutated in the B.1.351 and B.1.1.7 variants. The vaccine-associated CD4 TCRs covered the entire spike protein, and the dominant responses fell in regions 160-218 and 743-854. Because no samples from the day 14 peak response were available, repertoires could be characterized only after the peak T cell response. A significant rise in spike-specific TCR breadth and depth was observed after two AZD1222 doses relative to day 0 and relative to MenACWY recipients. Participants were mostly white British and included more females than males, and it was suggested by the authors that clonal diversity may have been underestimated. In the small 56-69-year group, the increase in depth fell short of significance, most likely because of low power. Conclusions about previously exposed vaccinees are limited, since just 6 or 7 AZD1222 recipients were seropositive for SARS-CoV-2 at baseline.

V is shortened by 4 bases, J by 3 bases, and the region joining them spans 16 bases. According to the germline V gene, CDR1 reads MDHEN and CDR2 reads SYDVKM. From the cysteine up to the phenylalanine, the CDR3 has a length of 15 residues. The CDR3 DNA has 45 bases and is translated from base 1. The sample's time point label is to be understood as: baseline before first vaccination. The vaccinee samples were drawn from two UK trials, COV001 and COV002, one of which was a single-blind randomized controlled phase 2/3 trial testing AZD1222 (ChAdOx1 nCoV-19) in healthy adults. For TCRbeta chain sequencing, PBMC samples were collected from trial participants at day 0 and at day 28 after the second dose. This clone has only a few counts. The antigen this receptor binds is unknown. No base qualities exist here, and no much larger clone lies one base off it. The CDR3 regions of human TCRbeta chains were subjected to immunosequencing. The study's processing was this. TCRs in the repertoires were compared against a reference library of SARS-CoV-2-specific TCRs that had been generated with the MIRA antigen-specificity platform. Breadth was defined as the fraction of unique TCRs that were SARS-CoV-2-associated. Depth was defined as the fraction of total T cells that were SARS-CoV-2-associated. Each spike-specific TCR was assigned to its reactive spike region and to a CD4 or CD8 class using the MIRA data. Log10-transformed breadth and depth values were compared by one-way ANOVA with Sidak's multiple comparisons tests. The immuneACCESS repertoire file appears here via TCRdb, limited to in-frame rearrangements. These files lack a portion of the clones; in checked studies, under half of the deficit traces to unresolved V genes, and the cause of the others is not known. For V, J and clone size, that table is used; D and trimming come from the DNA. This sample has more than 100,000 clones in its table, and approximately 90% of those were observed once. Approximately 1.5% of the sample is taken by the ten largest.

The chain was built from TRBV28 and TRBJ2-7, with no confidently assigned D gene. The clonotype originates from an adult in good health. Sequenced here: peripheral blood, sampled on day 0 of AZD1222 vaccination. The base sequence is TGTGCCAGCAGTTCCCCCTCCGCGCCCGACTACGAGCAGTACTTC. Translated, it gives CASSSPSAPDYEQYF.